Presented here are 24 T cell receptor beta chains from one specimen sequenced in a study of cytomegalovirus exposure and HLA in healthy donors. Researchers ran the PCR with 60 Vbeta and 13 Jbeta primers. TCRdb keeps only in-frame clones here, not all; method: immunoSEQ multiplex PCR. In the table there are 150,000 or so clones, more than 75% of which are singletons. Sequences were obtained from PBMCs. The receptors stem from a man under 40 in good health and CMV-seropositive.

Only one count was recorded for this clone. In DNA form, the CDR3 reads TGTGCCAGCTCACTTGGTGGGACAGGGCTTGGGGAGCAGTACTTC. Translated: CASSLGGTGLGEQYF. V is TRBV18 and J is TRBJ2-7, with 9 bases lining up with TRBD1. Germline CDR1 reads KGHSH; CDR2 reads LQKENI. V dropped 4 bases and J dropped 7; count of bases not matched to a gene: 11. This CDR3 is 15 amino acids long.

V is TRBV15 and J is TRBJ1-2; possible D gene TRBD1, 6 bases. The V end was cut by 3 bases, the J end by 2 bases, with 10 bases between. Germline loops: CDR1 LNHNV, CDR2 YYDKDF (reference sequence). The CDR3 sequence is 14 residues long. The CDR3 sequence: CATSSNRDNYGYTF. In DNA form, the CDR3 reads TGTGCCACCAGCAGCAACAGGGACAACTATGGCTACACCTTC.

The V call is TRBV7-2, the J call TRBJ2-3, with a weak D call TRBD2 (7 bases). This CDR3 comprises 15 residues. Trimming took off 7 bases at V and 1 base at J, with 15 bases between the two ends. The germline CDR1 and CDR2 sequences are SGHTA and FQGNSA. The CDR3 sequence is CASTWGLAGTDTQYF. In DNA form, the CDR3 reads TGTGCCAGCACCTGGGGGCTAGCGGGCACAGATACGCAGTATTTT.

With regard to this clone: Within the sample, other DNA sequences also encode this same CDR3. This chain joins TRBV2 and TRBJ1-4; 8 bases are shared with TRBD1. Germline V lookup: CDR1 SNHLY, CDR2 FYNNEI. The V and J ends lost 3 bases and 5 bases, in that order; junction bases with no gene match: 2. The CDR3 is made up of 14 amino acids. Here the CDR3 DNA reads TGTGCCAGCAGTGAGAGGACAGGGAATGAAAAACTGTTTTTT. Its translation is CASSERTGNEKLFF.

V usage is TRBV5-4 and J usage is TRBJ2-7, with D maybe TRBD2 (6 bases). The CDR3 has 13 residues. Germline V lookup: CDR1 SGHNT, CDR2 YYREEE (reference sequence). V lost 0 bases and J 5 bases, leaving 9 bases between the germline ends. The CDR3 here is CASSLGGGDEQYF. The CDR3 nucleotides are TGTGCCAGCAGCTTGGGGGGCGGGGACGAGCAGTACTTC.

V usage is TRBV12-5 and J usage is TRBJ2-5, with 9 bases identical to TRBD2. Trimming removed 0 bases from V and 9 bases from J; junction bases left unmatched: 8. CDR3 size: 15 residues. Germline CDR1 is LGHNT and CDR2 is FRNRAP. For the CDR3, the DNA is TGTGCTAGTGGTTTGGTACCCAGCGGGGGGAGAGCCCAGTACTTC. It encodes CASGLVPSGGRAQYF.

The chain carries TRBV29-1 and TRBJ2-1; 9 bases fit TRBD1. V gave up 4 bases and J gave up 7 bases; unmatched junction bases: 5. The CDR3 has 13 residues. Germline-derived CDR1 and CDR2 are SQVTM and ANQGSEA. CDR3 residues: CSVVGQGRNEQFF. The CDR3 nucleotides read TGCAGCGTTGTGGGACAGGGTCGAAATGAGCAGTTCTTC.

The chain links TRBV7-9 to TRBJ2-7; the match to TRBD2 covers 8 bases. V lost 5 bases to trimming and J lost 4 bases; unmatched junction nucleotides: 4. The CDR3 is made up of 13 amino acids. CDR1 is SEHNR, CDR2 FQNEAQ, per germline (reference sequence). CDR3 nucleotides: TGTGCCAGCAGCCCCGGGGGGGTATACGAGCAGTACTTC. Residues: CASSPGGVYEQYF.

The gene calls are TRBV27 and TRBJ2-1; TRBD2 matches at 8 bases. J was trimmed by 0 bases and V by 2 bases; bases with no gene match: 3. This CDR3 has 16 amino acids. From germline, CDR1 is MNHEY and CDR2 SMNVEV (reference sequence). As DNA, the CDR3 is TGTGCCAGCAGTTTAAGTAGCGGGGTCTCCTACAATGAGCAGTTCTTC. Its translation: CASSLSSGVSYNEQFF.

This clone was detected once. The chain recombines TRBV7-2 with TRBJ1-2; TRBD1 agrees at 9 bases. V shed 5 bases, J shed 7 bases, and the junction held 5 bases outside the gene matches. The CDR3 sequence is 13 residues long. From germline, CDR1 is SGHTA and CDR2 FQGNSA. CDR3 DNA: TGTGCCAGCAGCCCTGGGACAGGGCCTGGCTACACCTTC. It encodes CASSPGTGPGYTF.

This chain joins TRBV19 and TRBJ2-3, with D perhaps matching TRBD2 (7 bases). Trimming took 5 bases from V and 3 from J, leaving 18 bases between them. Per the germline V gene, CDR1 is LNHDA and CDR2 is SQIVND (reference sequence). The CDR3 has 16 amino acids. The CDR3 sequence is CASSRRGGGATDTQYF. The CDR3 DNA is TGTGCCAGTAGTCGCCGGGGAGGGGGGGCTACAGATACGCAGTATTTT. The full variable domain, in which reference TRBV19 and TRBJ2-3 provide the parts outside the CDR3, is DGGITQSPKYLFRKEGQNVTLSCEQNLNHDAMYWYRQDPGQGLRLIYYSQIVNDFQKGDIAEGYSVSREKKESFPLTVTSAQKNPTAFYLCASSRRGGGATDTQYFGPGTRLTVL.

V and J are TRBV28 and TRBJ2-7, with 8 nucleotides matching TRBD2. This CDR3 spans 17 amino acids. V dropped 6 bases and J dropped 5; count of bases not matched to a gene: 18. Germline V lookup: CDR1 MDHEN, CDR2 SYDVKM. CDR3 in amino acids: CASSSDGTGGPADEQYF. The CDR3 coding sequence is TGTGCCAGCAGCTCCGATGGGACGGGAGGGCCGGCGGACGAGCAGTACTTC.

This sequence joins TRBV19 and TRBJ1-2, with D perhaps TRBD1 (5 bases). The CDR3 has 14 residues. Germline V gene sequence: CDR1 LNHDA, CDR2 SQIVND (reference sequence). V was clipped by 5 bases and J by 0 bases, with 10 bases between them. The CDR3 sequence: CASSQQATNYGYTF. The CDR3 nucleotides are TGTGCCAGTAGTCAACAGGCTACTAACTATGGCTACACCTTC. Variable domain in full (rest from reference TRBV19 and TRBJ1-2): DGGITQSPKYLFRKEGQNVTLSCEQNLNHDAMYWYRQDPGQGLRLIYYSQIVNDFQKGDIAEGYSVSREKKESFPLTVTSAQKNPTAFYLCASSQQATNYGYTFGSGTRLTVV.

The CDR3 region is CASSSWTPDYTGELFF. The CDR3 nucleotides read TGTGCCAGCAGTTCCTGGACACCCGATTACACCGGGGAGCTGTTTTTT. The chain couples TRBV28 to TRBJ2-2; tentative D call: TRBD1 (5 bases). Germline CDR1 reads MDHEN; CDR2 reads SYDVKM. V lost 4 bases and J lost 3, with 15 bases in between. The CDR3 has 16 amino acids.

The CDR3 is CASSLSPGRANTGELFF. CDR3 coding DNA: TGTGCCAGCAGCTTAAGCCCCGGGAGGGCCAACACCGGGGAGCTGTTTTTT. The genes are TRBV7-3 and TRBJ2-2; the match to TRBD2 covers 8 bases. CDR3 length: 17 residues. Germline CDR1 is SGHTA and CDR2 is FQGTGA. The V gene end was trimmed by 1 base and the J gene end by 2 bases; junction bases not matched to a gene: 6.

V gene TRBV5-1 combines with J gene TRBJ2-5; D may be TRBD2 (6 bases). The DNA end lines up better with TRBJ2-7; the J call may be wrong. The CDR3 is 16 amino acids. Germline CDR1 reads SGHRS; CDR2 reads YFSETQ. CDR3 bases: TGCGCCAGCAGCTTGGGGGGCGGGAACCCGGGCTACGAGCAGTACTTC. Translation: CASSLGGGNPGYEQYF.

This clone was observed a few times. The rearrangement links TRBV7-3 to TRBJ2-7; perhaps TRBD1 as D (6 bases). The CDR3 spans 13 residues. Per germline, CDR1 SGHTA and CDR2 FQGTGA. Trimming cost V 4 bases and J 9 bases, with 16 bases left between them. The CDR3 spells CASSSSDSKWQYF. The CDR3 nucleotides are TGTGCCAGCAGCTCGTCGGACAGCAAGTGGCAGTACTTC. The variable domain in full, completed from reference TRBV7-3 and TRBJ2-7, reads GAGVSQTPSNKVTEKGKYVELRCDPISGHTALYWYRQSLGQGPEFLIYFQGTGAADDSGLPNDRFFAVRPEGSVSTLKIQRTERGDSAVYLCASSSSDSKWQYFGPGTRLTVT.

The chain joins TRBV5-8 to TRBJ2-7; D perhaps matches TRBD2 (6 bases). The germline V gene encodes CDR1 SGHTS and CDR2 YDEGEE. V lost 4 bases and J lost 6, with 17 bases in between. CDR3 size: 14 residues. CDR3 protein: CASSALAGTSEQYF. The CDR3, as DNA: TGTGCCAGCAGCGCCTTAGCCGGGACTTCCGAGCAGTACTTC.

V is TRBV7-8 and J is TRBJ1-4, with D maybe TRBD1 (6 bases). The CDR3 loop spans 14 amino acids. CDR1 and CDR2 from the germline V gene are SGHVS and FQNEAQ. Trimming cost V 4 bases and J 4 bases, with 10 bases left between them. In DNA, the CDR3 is TGTGCCAGCAGCTCAGGGGCCTATAATGAAAAACTGTTTTTT. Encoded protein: CASSSGAYNEKLFF.

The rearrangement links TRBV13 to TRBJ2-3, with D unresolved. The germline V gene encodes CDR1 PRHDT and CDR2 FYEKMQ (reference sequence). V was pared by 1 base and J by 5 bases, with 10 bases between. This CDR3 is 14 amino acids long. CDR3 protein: CASSLENNRDTQYF. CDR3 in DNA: TGTGCCAGCAGCTTAGAAAACAATCGAGATACGCAGTATTTT.

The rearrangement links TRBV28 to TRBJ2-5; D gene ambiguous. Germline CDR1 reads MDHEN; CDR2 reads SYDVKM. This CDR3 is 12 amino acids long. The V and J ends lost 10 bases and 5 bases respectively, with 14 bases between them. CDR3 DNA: TGTGCCACCCGATCCCCTCGGGAGACCCAGTACTTC. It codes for CATRSPRETQYF.

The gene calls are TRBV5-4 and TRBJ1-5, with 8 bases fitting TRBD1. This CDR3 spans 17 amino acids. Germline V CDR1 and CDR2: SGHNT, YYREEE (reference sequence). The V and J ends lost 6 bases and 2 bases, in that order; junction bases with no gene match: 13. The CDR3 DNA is TGTGCCAGCAACCCCACGGCGGACAGGGTGGGCAATCAGCCCCAGCATTTT. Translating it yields CASNPTADRVGNQPQHF.

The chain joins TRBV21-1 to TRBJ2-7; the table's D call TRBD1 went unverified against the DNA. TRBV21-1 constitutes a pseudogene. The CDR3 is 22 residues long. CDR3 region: CASSKGPRGLTQEHTRDYEQYF. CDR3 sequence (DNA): TGTGCCAGCAGCAAAGGACCTAGGGGGCTCACACAAGAGCATACTAGAGACTACGAGCAGTACTTC.

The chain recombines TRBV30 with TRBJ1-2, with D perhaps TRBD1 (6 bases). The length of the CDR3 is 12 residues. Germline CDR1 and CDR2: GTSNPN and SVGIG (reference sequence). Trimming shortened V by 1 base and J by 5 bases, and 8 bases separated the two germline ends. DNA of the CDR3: TGTGCCTGGAGTGGAGGGGGTTATGGCTACACCTTC. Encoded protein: CAWSGGGYGYTF.